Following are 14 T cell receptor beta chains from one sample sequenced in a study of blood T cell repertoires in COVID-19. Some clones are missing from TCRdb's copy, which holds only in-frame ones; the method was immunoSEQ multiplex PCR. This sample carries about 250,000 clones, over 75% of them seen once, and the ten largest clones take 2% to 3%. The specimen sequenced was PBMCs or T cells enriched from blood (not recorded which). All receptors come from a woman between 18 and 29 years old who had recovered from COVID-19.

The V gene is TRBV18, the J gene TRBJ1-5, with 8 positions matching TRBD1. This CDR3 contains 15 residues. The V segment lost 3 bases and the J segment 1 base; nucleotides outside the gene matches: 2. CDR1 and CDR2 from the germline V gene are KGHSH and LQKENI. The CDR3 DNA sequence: TGTGCCAGCTCACCCAACAGGGGGAGCAATCAGCCCCAGCATTTT. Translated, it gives CASSPNRGSNQPQHF.

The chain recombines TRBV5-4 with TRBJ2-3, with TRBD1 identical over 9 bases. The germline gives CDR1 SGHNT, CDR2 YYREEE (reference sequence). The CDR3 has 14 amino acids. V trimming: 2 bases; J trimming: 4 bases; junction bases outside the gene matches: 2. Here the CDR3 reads CASSFGTGPDTQYF. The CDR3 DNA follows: TGTGCCAGCAGCTTCGGGACAGGGCCAGATACGCAGTATTTT.

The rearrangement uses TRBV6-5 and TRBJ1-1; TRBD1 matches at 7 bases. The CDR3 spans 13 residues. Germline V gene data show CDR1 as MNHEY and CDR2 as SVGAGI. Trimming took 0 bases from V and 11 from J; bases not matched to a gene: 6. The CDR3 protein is CASSYSTRGRAFF. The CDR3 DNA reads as TGTGCCAGCAGTTACTCGACTAGGGGGCGGGCTTTCTTT.

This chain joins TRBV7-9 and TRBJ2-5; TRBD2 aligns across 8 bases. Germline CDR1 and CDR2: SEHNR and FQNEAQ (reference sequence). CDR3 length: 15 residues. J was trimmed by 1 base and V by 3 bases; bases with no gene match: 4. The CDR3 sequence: CASSFGGATQETQYF. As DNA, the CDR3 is TGTGCCAGCAGCTTCGGGGGGGCTACCCAAGAGACCCAGTACTTC.

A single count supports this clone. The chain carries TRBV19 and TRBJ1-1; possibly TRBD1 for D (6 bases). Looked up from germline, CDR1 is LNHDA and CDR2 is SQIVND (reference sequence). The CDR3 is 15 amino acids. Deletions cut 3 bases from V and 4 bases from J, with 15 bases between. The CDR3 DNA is TGTGCCAGTAGTATTTTCGCAGGGGCCGGCACTGAAGCTTTCTTT. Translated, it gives CASSIFAGAGTEAFF.

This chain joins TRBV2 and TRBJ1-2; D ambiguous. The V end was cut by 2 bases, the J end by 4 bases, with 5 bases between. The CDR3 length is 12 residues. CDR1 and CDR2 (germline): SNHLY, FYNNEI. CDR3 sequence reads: CASSEIGYGYTF. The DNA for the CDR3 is TGTGCCAGCAGTGAAATCGGCTATGGCTACACCTTC.

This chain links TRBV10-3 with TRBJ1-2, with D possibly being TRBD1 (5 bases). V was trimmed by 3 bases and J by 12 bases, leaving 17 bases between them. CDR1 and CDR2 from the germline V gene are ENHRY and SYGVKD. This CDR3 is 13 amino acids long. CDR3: CAISEGELAPHTF. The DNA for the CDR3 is TGTGCCATCAGTGAAGGGGAACTCGCCCCACACACCTTC.

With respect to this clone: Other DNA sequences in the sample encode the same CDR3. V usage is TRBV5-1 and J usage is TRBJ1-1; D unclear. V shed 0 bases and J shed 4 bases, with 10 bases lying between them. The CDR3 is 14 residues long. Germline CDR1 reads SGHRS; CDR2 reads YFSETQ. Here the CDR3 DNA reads TGCGCCAGCAGCTTGGCTGGCTCGGGCACTGAAGCTTTCTTT. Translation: CASSLAGSGTEAFF.

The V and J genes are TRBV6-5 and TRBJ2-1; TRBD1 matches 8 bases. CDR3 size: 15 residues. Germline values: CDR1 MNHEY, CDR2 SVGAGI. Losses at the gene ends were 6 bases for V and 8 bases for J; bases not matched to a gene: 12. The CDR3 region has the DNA TGTGCCAGCAGCCGGCAGGGGGCGGATTTTGATGAGCAGTTCTTC. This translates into CASSRQGADFDEQFF.

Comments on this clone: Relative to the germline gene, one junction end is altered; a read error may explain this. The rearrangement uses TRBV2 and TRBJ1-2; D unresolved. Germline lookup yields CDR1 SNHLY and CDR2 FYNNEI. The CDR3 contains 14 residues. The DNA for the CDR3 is TGTGCCAGCAGTGAATCAACCCTTAACTACGGCTACACCTTC. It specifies CASSESTLNYGYTF.

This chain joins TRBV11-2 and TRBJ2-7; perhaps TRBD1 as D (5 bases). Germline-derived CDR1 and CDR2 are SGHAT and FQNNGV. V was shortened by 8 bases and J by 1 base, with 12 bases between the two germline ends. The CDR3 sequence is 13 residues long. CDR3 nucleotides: TGTGCCAGCGGCCCAGACAGATCCTACGAGCAGTACTTC. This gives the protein CASGPDRSYEQYF.

CDR3 loop: CASSPPPDRGRYTF. The CDR3 nucleotides read TGTGCCAGTAGTCCCCCGCCGGACAGGGGACGCTACACCTTC. The J gene is TRBJ1-2, the V gene TRBV19, with 9 bases that match TRBD1. The CDR3 runs to 14 residues. V was pared by 5 bases and J by 9 bases, with 10 bases of the junction left unmatched. Germline assignment: CDR1 LNHDA and CDR2 SQIVND (reference sequence).

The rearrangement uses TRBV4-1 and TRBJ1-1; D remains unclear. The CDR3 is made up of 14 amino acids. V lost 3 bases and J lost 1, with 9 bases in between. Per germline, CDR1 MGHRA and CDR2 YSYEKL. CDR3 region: CASSHAERNTEAFF. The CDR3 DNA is TGCGCCAGCAGCCATGCGGAGAGGAACACTGAAGCTTTCTTT.

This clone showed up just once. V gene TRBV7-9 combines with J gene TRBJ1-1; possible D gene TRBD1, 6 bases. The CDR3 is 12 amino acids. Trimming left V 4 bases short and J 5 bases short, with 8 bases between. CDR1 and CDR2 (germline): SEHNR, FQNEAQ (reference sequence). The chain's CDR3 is CASSSGATEAFF. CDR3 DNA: TGTGCCAGCAGCTCAGGGGCGACTGAAGCTTTCTTT.